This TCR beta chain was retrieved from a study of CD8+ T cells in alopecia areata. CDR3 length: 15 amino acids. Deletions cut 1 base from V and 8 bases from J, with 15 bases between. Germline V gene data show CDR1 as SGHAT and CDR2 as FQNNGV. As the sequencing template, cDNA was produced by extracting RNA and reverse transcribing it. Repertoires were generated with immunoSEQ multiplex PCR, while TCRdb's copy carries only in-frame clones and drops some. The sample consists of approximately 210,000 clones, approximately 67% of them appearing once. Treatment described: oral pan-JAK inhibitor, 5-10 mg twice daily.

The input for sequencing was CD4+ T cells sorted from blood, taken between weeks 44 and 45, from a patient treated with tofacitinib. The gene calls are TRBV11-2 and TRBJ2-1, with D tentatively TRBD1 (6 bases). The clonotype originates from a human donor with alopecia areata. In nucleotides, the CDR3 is TGTGCCAGCAGCTTAGGTGGGGGCCTACCACATGAGCAGTTCTTC. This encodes CASSLGGGLPHEQFF.